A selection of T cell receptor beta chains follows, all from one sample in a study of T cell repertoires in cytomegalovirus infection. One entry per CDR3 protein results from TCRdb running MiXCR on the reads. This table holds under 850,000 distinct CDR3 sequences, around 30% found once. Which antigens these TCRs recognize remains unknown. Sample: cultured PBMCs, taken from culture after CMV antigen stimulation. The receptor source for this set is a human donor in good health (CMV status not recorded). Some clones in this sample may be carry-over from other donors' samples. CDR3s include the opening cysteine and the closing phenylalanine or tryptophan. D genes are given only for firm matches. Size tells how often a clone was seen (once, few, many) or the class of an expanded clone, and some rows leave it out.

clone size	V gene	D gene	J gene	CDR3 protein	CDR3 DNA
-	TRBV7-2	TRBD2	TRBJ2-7	CASSLGLAGGPLYEQYF	TGTGCCAGCAGCTTAGGGCTAGCGGGAGGGCCGCTATACGAGCAGTACTTC
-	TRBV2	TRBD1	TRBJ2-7	CASSAGGWDEQYF	TGTGCCAGCAGCGCAGGGGGCTGGGACGAGCAGTACTTC
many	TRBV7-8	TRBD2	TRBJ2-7	CASSLVVAGSYEQYF	TGTGCCAGCAGCTTAGTAGTAGCGGGGTCCTACGAGCAGTACTTC
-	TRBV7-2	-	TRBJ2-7	CASSTISEGSSYEQYF	TGTGCCAGCAGCACTATCTCCGAGGGTTCATCCTACGAGCAGTACTTC
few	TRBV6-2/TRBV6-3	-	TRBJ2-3	CASSYPDLTDTQYF	TGTGCCAGCAGTTACCCGGACTTGACAGATACGCAGTATTTT
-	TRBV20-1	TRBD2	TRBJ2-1	CSATNIWTSVSLNEQFF	TGCAGTGCAACGAATATTTGGACTAGCGTGTCCTTGAATGAGCAGTTCTTC
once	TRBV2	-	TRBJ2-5	CASRLYSSRVETQYF	TGTGCCAGCAGGTTGTACTCGAGCCGGGTGGAGACCCAGTACTTC
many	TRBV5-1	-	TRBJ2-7	CASSWQGGSGEQYF	TGCGCCAGCTCGTGGCAGGGTGGTTCTGGCGAGCAGTACTTC
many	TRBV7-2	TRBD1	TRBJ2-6	CASSLRTGSGANVLTF	TGTGCCAGCAGCTTAAGGACAGGGTCTGGGGCCAACGTCCTGACTTTC
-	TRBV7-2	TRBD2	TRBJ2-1	CASGSSGTRSYNEQFF	TGTGCCAGCGGCTCGAGCGGGACTCGATCCTACAATGAGCAGTTCTTC
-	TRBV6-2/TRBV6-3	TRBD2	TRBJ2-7	CASSYSVTSRSYEQYF	TGTGCCAGCAGTTACTCAGTGACTAGCCGGTCCTACGAGCAGTACTTC
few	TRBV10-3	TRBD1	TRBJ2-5	CAISGGGQGVIQETQYF	TGTGCCATCAGTGGGGGAGGACAGGGGGTGATCCAAGAGACCCAGTACTTC
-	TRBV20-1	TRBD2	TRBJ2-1	CSARLAGRNEQFF	TGCAGTGCCCGACTAGCGGGGCGCAATGAGCAGTTCTTC
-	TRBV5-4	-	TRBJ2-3	CASSSGLLDGPQQYF	TGTGCCAGCAGCTCTGGACTTCTCGATGGTCCCCAGCAGTATTTT
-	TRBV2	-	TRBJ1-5	CASSRIQGRNQPQHF	TGTGCCAGCAGTCGTATACAGGGTCGAAATCAGCCCCAGCATTTT
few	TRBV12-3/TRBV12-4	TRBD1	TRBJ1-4	CASSLRDRVGKLFF	TGTGCCAGCAGTTTACGGGACAGGGTGGGAAAACTGTTTTTT
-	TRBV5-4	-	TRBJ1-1	CASSSRTKGDTEAFF	TGTGCCAGCAGCTCACGGACCAAGGGGGACACTGAAGCTTTCTTT
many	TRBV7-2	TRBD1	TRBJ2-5	CASSLNRGLETQYF	TGTGCCAGCAGCTTGAACAGGGGTTTGGAGACCCAGTACTTC
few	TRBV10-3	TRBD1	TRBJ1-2	CAISAQGQALYGYTF	TGTGCCATCAGTGCCCAGGGACAGGCCCTCTATGGCTACACCTTC
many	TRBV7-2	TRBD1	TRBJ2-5	CASSPRGTGGETQYF	TGTGCCAGCAGCCCTAGGGGGACAGGGGGCGAGACCCAGTACTTC
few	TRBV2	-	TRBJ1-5	CASSVDGGQPQHF	TGTGCCAGCAGTGTCGATGGAGGCCAGCCCCAGCATTTT
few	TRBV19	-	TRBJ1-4	CASTPRIGFEKLFF	TGTGCCAGTACCCCCCGAATAGGGTTTGAAAAACTGTTTTTT
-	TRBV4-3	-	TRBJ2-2	CASSQDPATGELFF	TGCGCCAGCAGCCAAGACCCGGCCACCGGGGAGCTGTTTTTT
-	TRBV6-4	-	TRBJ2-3	CASSDIQGDTQYF	TGTGCCAGCAGTGACATCCAGGGGGATACGCAGTATTTT
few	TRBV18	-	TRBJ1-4	CASSPDWGLGEKLFF	TGTGCCAGCTCACCAGATTGGGGGCTTGGTGAAAAACTGTTTTTT
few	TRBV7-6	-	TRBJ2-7	CASSLAGAGSSYEQYF	TGTGCCAGCAGCTTGGCCGGGGCAGGGAGCTCCTACGAGCAGTACTTC
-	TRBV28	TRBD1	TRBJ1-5	CASRGQGVNQPQHF	TGTGCCAGCAGAGGACAGGGAGTCAATCAGCCCCAGCATTTT
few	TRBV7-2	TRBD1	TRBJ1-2	CASRPKAGQGSLNYGYTF	TGTGCCAGCAGGCCGAAAGCCGGACAGGGCTCATTGAACTATGGCTACACCTTC
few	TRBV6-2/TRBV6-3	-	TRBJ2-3	CASKSHPSTDTQYF	TGTGCCAGCAAATCCCACCCAAGCACAGATACGCAGTATTTT
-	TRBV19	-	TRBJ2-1	CASSRGTPNEQFF	TGTGCCAGTAGTAGGGGGACCCCGAATGAGCAGTTCTTC
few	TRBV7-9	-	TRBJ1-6	CASSGGSSYNSPLHF	TGTGCCAGCAGCGGGGGGAGCTCCTATAATTCACCCCTCCACTTT
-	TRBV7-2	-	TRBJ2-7	CASSLASRTYEQYF	TGTGCCAGCAGCTTAGCTTCTAGAACCTACGAGCAGTACTTC
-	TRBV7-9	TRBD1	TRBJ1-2	CASSATGGNDYGYTF	TGTGCCAGCAGCGCGACAGGGGGCAACGACTATGGCTACACCTTC
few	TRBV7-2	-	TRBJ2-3	CASSLDPGEADTQYF	TGTGCCAGCAGCTTAGATCCGGGGGAGGCAGATACGCAGTATTTT
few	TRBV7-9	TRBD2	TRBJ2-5	CASSEYGGDGETQYF	TGTGCCAGCAGCGAATACGGGGGGGATGGGGAGACCCAGTACTTC
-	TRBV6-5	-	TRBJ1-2	CATGRWNYGYTF	TGTGCCACAGGAAGATGGAACTATGGCTACACCTTC
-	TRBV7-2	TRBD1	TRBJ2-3	CASSLLVEDRRTQYF	TGTGCCAGCAGCTTACTCGTCGAGGACAGGCGAACGCAGTATTTT
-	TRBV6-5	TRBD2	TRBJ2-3	CASSYGLARADTQYF	TGTGCCAGCAGTTACGGACTAGCGCGAGCAGATACGCAGTATTTT
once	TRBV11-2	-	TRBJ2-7	CASSRDQVPSYEQYF	TGTGCCAGCAGTCGGGACCAAGTCCCATCCTACGAGCAGTACTTC
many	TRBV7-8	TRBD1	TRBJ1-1	CASSPRDSLNTEAFF	TGTGCCAGCAGCCCGAGGGACAGTTTGAACACTGAAGCTTTCTTT
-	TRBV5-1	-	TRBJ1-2	CASSSTRPDYGYTF	TGCGCCAGCAGCTCGACCCGGCCAGACTATGGCTACACCTTC
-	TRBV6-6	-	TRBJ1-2	CASSYAPWGGYTF	TGTGCCAGCAGTTACGCGCCATGGGGGGGCTACACCTTC
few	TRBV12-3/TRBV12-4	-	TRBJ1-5	CASSLGHVMGQPQHF	TGTGCCAGCAGCCTAGGCCATGTGATGGGACAGCCCCAGCATTTT
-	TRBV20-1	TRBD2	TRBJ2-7	CSARTSGRYEQYF	TGCAGTGCTAGGACTAGCGGGAGGTACGAGCAGTACTTC
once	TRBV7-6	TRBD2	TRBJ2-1	CASGRLAAQFF	TGTGCCAGCGGTAGACTAGCGGCGCAGTTCTTC
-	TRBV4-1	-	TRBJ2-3	CASSHSGLPGDTQYF	TGCGCCAGCAGCCACTCGGGACTCCCAGGGGATACGCAGTATTTT
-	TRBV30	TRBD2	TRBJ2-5	CAWTGLAGGLETQYF	TGTGCCTGGACCGGACTAGCGGGAGGTTTGGAGACCCAGTACTTC
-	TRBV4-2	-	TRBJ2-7	CASGLTSFSSSYEQYF	TGTGCCAGCGGACTAACTAGTTTTTCTAGCTCCTACGAGCAGTACTTC
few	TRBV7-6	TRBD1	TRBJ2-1	CASSLAGGRRNEQFF	TGTGCCAGCAGCTTAGCAGGGGGCAGACGGAATGAGCAGTTCTTC
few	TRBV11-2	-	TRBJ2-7	CASSPHGGVGGYEQYF	TGTGCCAGCAGCCCCCACGGAGGGGTTGGGGGCTACGAGCAGTACTTC
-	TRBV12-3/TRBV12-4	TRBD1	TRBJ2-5	CASSLTGQGWGETQYF	TGTGCCAGCAGTTTAACGGGACAGGGATGGGGAGAGACCCAGTACTTC
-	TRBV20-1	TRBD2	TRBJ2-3	CSADPGLAGPDTQYF	TGCAGTGCGGACCCCGGACTAGCGGGACCAGATACGCAGTATTTT
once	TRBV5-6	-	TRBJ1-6	CASSLVQINSPLHF	TGTGCCAGCAGCTTGGTACAGATTAATTCACCCCTCCACTTT
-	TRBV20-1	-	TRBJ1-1	CSARGGRGNTEAFF	TGCAGTGCTAGAGGGGGCAGGGGGAACACTGAAGCTTTCTTT